The 26 T cell receptor beta chains reported below all come from one sample, sequenced in a study of T cells in Graves' hyperthyroidism and ophthalmopathy. Amplification yielded TCR beta CDR3 regions, with RNA transcripts as the source. RT-PCR in the first round (using the HTBI primer set) targeted the TCR CDR3. TCRdb reanalysed the multiplex PCR reads using MiXCR and keeps one entry per CDR3 protein. The sample lists about 500,000 distinct CDR3 sequences; about a sixth were seen once. The specimen sequenced was blood. These receptors all come from a woman under 30 with Graves' ophthalmopathy.

The J gene is TRBJ1-4, the V gene TRBV6-1; TRBD1 matches at 12 bases. Looked up from germline, CDR1 is MNHNS and CDR2 is SASEGT. The CDR3 loop spans 15 amino acids. V lost 6 bases, J lost 8 bases, and 7 bases stayed unmatched. The CDR3 nucleotides read TGTGCCAGCAGCATCCAGGGGACAGGGGGCGAAAAACTGTTTTTT. Translating it yields CASSIQGTGGEKLFF.

This clonotype was seen more than once but under ten times. The J gene is TRBJ2-3, the V gene TRBV7-3; 10 nucleotides agree with TRBD2. Unmatched junction bases numbered 17, after V lost 5 bases and J lost 9 bases. This CDR3 comprises 17 residues. Germline V CDR1 and CDR2: SGHTA, FQGTGA. The CDR3 reads CASSAGGVAGGGGTQYF. CDR3 coding DNA: TGTGCCAGCAGCGCCGGAGGGGTAGCGGGAGGAGGAGGCACGCAGTATTTT.

This clonotype was detected ten times or more. The chain is built from TRBV11-2 and TRBJ2-1; TRBD2 aligns across 12 bases. J was trimmed by 8 bases and V by 0 bases; bases with no gene match: 8. Germline lookup yields CDR1 SGHAT and CDR2 FQNNGV. The CDR3 runs to 17 residues. CDR3 DNA sequence: TGTGCCAGCAGCTTAGATAGGTCTAGCGGGGGGGCACATGAGCAGTTCTTC. Translation gives CASSLDRSSGGAHEQFF.

At least ten counts were recorded for this clonotype. The V and J genes are TRBV5-1 and TRBJ1-1; 9 bases line up with TRBD1. Germline lookup yields CDR1 SGHRS and CDR2 YFSETQ. This CDR3 is built from 14 residues. Trimming removed 4 bases from V and 4 bases from J; junction bases left unmatched: 5. In DNA, the CDR3 is TGCGCCAGCAGCACGGGACAGGGAGCCACTGAAGCTTTCTTT. Residues: CASSTGQGATEAFF. The variable domain in full, completed from reference TRBV5-1 and TRBJ1-1, reads KAGVTQTPRYLIKTRGQQVTLSCSPISGHRSVSWYQQTPGQGLQFLFEYFSETQRNKGNFPGRFSGRQFSNSRSEMNVSTLELGDSALYLCASSTGQGATEAFFGQGTRLTVV.

The rearrangement uses TRBV6-1 and TRBJ2-6, with D maybe TRBD2 (6 bases). CDR3 length: 22 residues. With 10 bases removed from V and 0 bases from J, the gap between germline ends came to 34 bases. Germline V gene lookup returns CDR1 MNHNS and CDR2 SASEGT. This CDR3 is CATTKGDSINRRGLSGANVLTF. The CDR3 coding sequence is TGTGCCACTACGAAGGGAGACAGTATCAACCGGAGGGGCCTCTCTGGGGCCAACGTCCTGACTTTC.

The sample holds many counts of this clonotype. The chain combines TRBV11-2 with TRBJ2-1, with D unclear. The CDR3 is 11 residues long. The V end lost 5 bases, the J end lost 5 bases, and 4 bases lay between the germline ends. Germline values: CDR1 SGHAT, CDR2 FQNNGV. The CDR3: CASSRNNEQFF. CDR3 sequence (DNA): TGTGCCAGCAGCCGTAACAATGAGCAGTTCTTC.

Ten or more counts support this clonotype. The rearrangement links TRBV7-3 to TRBJ1-2, with 10 bases lining up with TRBD1. Germline assignment: CDR1 SGHTA and CDR2 FQGTGA. The CDR3 runs to 15 residues. Trimming took 3 bases from V and 6 from J; bases not matched to a gene: 7. The CDR3 DNA is TGTGCCAGCAGCTTTTCAGGACAGGGGGGGGATGGCTACACCTTC. Amino acid sequence: CASSFSGQGGDGYTF.

This clonotype was counted many times. This chain connects TRBV11-2 to TRBJ2-5, with TRBD2 matching 8 bases. With V trimmed by 2 bases and J by 5 bases, 4 bases remained unmatched. This CDR3 has 14 residues. Germline V gene sequence: CDR1 SGHAT, CDR2 FQNNGV. The CDR3 loop reads CASSLSGLVETQYF. DNA for the CDR3: TGTGCCAGCAGCTTATCGGGACTAGTTGAGACCCAGTACTTC.

This clonotype was recorded a few times. This chain links TRBV7-3 with TRBJ2-3; 12 bases line up with TRBD2. The CDR3 is made up of 15 amino acids. Germline-derived CDR1 and CDR2 are SGHTA and FQGTGA. V shed 5 bases and J 4 bases; nucleotides not matched to a gene: 4. The CDR3 here is CASSLAGGLADTQYF. The CDR3 DNA reads TGTGCCAGCAGCCTAGCGGGGGGGCTTGCAGATACGCAGTATTTT.

This clonotype has only a few counts. V is TRBV11-2 and J is TRBJ2-2, with D possibly TRBD2 on 6 matching bases. Germline loops: CDR1 SGHAT, CDR2 FQNNGV. CDR3 length: 16 amino acids. V lost 4 bases and J 1 base, leaving 13 bases between the germline ends. In DNA form, the CDR3 reads TGTGCCAGCAGCTCAGGCAGGCGGGGGAACACCGGGGAGCTGTTTTTT. It is translated as CASSSGRRGNTGELFF.

V is TRBV19 and J is TRBJ2-2; TRBD2 might be the D (5 bases). V lost 1 base and J lost 1, with 13 bases in between. Germline V gene sequence: CDR1 LNHDA, CDR2 SQIVND (reference sequence). The CDR3 spans 17 residues. CDR3 in amino acids: CASSIVTASRNTGELFF. The CDR3 DNA sequence: TGTGCCAGTAGTATAGTCACGGCTAGCCGGAACACCGGGGAGCTGTTTTTT.

This clonotype showed up many times. V is TRBV7-9 and J is TRBJ2-1, with 7 bases aligning to TRBD2. The CDR3 has 15 residues. V was pared by 8 bases and J by 5 bases, with 12 bases of the junction left unmatched. CDR1 and CDR2 (germline): SEHNR, FQNEAQ (reference sequence). The CDR3 nucleotides read TGTGCCAGCTTTACGGCTAGCGGAGCGGACAATGAGCAGTTCTTC. It is translated as CASFTASGADNEQFF. The full variable domain, with the rest looked up from reference TRBV7-9 and TRBJ2-1, is DTGVSQNPRHKITKRGQNVTFRCDPISEHNRLYWYRQTLGQGPEFLTYFQNEAQLEKSRLLSDRFSAERPKGSFSTLEIQRTEQGDSAMYLCASFTASGADNEQFFGPGTRLTVL.

This clonotype was observed a few times. This sequence joins TRBV18 and TRBJ2-2; TRBD2 aligns across 9 bases. The germline gives CDR1 KGHSH, CDR2 LQKENI. V shed 5 bases and J 0 bases; nucleotides not matched to a gene: 4. The CDR3 has 16 amino acids. CDR3 amino acids: CASSFRLAANTGELFF. The CDR3 coding sequence is TGTGCCAGCTCATTCCGACTAGCGGCGAACACCGGGGAGCTGTTTTTT.

The table lists this clonotype with many counts. One junction end does not reproduce the germline sequence, and a read error may be involved. This chain links TRBV20-1 with TRBJ2-5; tentative D call: TRBD2 (7 bases). The CDR3 has 15 amino acids. CDR1 is DFQATT, CDR2 SNEGSKA, per germline (reference sequence). CDR3: CSAVAAGAPQEAQYF. As DNA, the CDR3 is TGCAGTGCTGTGGCGGCGGGGGCGCCCCAAGAGGCCCAGTACTTC.

Worth noting for this clonotype: At one boundary the junction diverges from the germline segment, which might be a read error. DNA for the CDR3: TGTGCCAGCAGTTTGGGATCATCCTATAATCCACCCCTCCACTTT. As protein: CASSLGSSYNPPLHF. The V call is TRBV25-1, the J call TRBJ1-6; no clear D. Germline CDR1 and CDR2: MGHDK and SYGVNS. The CDR3 covers 15 residues.

This clonotype was seen just once. A clone one base away is much larger, so this may be a read error. This sequence joins TRBV6-5 and TRBJ2-5; TRBD1 might be the D (5 bases). The CDR3 length is 16 residues. Looked up from germline, CDR1 is MNHEY and CDR2 is SVGAGI. The CDR3, as DNA: TGTGCCAACAGTTACATCCTAGGAAGGGGACAAGAGACCCAGTACTTC. Amino acids: CANSYILGRGQETQYF.

The chain joins TRBV5-1 to TRBJ1-3; no definite D call. V lost 3 bases to trimming and J lost 2 bases, with 6 bases between them. CDR1 and CDR2 from the germline V gene are SGHRS and YFSETQ. The CDR3 contains 13 residues. The CDR3 loop is CASSSDPGNTIYF. CDR3 nucleotide sequence: TGCGCCAGCAGCTCAGATCCTGGAAACACCATATATTTT.

V usage is TRBV14 and J usage is TRBJ1-1, with D perhaps matching TRBD1 (6 bases). The CDR3 spans 16 residues. In germline, CDR1 is SGHDN, CDR2 FVKESK. The V gene lost 0 bases and the J gene lost 0 bases, with 11 bases spanning the gap. CDR3 nucleotides: TGTGCCAGCAGCCAAGAACGGGGGGCCTTGAACACTGAAGCTTTCTTT. As protein: CASSQERGALNTEAFF.

This clonotype has a handful of counts. The chain joins TRBV27 to TRBJ1-6; D ambiguous. This CDR3 spans 15 amino acids. Germline CDR1 and CDR2: MNHEY and SMNVEV (reference sequence). Trimming removed 5 bases at V and 11 bases at J, with 19 bases between. The chain's CDR3 is CASSVPGPLGTPLHF. For the CDR3, the DNA is TGTGCCAGCAGTGTTCCCGGACCCCTCGGGACACCCCTCCACTTT.

This clonotype occurred a few times. This chain links TRBV2 with TRBJ2-6; D not resolved. CDR1 and CDR2 from the germline V gene are SNHLY and FYNNEI. The V end lost 9 bases, the J end lost 0 bases, and 9 bases lay between the germline ends. The CDR3 length is 14 residues. CDR3 loop: CARNQHSGANVLTF. CDR3 nucleotides: TGTGCCAGAAACCAGCACTCTGGGGCCAACGTCCTGACTTTC.

This clonotype was counted ten times or more. The CDR3 bases are TGTGCCAGCAGTTTTGCTAGCGGAACCTACGAGCAGTACTTC. Its protein is CASSFASGTYEQYF. The gene calls are TRBV27 and TRBJ2-7; 7 nucleotides match TRBD2. The CDR3 covers 14 residues. From germline, CDR1 is MNHEY and CDR2 SMNVEV (reference sequence). V dropped 3 bases and J dropped 2; count of bases not matched to a gene: 4.

This clonotype was recorded many times. The rearrangement uses TRBV11-2 and TRBJ2-3; 9 bases map to TRBD2. V shed 8 bases and J 7 bases; nucleotides not matched to a gene: 13. Germline-derived CDR1 and CDR2 are SGHAT and FQNNGV. The length of the CDR3 is 15 residues. The CDR3 sequence is CASQGLAGKWNTQYF. The CDR3 DNA reads TGTGCCAGCCAGGGGCTAGCGGGAAAATGGAATACGCAGTATTTT.

Many counts were recorded for this clonotype. The chain recombines TRBV10-3 with TRBJ2-7; TRBD2 agrees at 13 bases. Germline CDR1 is ENHRY and CDR2 is SYGVKD. The CDR3 runs 15 residues. V lost 6 bases and J lost 4; bases outside the gene matches: 6. The CDR3 sequence is CAISGLAGDVYEQYF. In nucleotides, the CDR3 is TGTGCCATCAGCGGACTAGCGGGGGATGTGTACGAGCAGTACTTC.

This clonotype showed up just a few times. The V call is TRBV20-1, the J call TRBJ2-1; 9 bases fit TRBD2. Germline CDR1 reads DFQATT; CDR2 reads SNEGSKA (reference sequence). The length of the CDR3 is 16 residues. The V segment lost 1 base and the J segment 9 bases; nucleotides outside the gene matches: 13. The CDR3 sequence is CSARVSGSATWFEQFF. The CDR3 DNA follows: TGCAGTGCTAGAGTTAGCGGGAGTGCCACTTGGTTTGAGCAGTTCTTC.

This clonotype has a handful of counts. V and J are TRBV27 and TRBJ2-5; TRBD1 matches at 7 bases. V lost 6 bases and J lost 2; bases outside the gene matches: 3. CDR3 size: 13 residues. Germline lookup yields CDR1 MNHEY and CDR2 SMNVEV (reference sequence). CDR3 nucleotide sequence: TGTGCCAGCAGACAGGGGTTACAAGAGACCCAGTACTTC. Its translation is CASRQGLQETQYF.

This clonotype was observed at least ten times. The chain carries TRBV5-1 and TRBJ1-1; 12 bases fit TRBD1. The junction had 5 bases not matched to a gene; V was cut back by 4 bases and J by 4 bases. The CDR3 runs to 15 residues. Germline V gene lookup returns CDR1 SGHRS and CDR2 YFSETQ. CDR3 nucleotides: TGCGCCAGCAGCCCGGGACAGGGGGCTGGCACTGAAGCTTTCTTT. Translated: CASSPGQGAGTEAFF.